This T cell receptor beta chain was captured in a study of T cells in Graves' hyperthyroidism and ophthalmopathy. Amplified TCR beta CDR3 regions derived from RNA transcripts. TCR CDR3 underwent first-round RT-PCR with the HTBI primer set. TCRdb re-called the multiplex PCR reads with MiXCR, one entry per CDR3 protein. The table lists hundreds of thousands of distinct CDR3 sequences, 14% of them singletons, with 10% to 13% in the top ten. This clonotype came up many times. CDR1 is MNHNS and CDR2 is SASEGT in the germline V gene. The CDR3 spans 14 residues. The V gene lost 2 bases and the J gene lost 3 bases, with 8 bases spanning the gap.

Sequencing used blood. The source of this sequence is a woman under 30 with Graves' hyperthyroidism. The chain is built from TRBV6-1 and TRBJ1-5, with D tentatively TRBD1 (5 bases). This CDR3 is CASSEWGYNQPQHF. Written as DNA, the CDR3 is TGTGCCAGCAGTGAATGGGGGTACAATCAGCCCCAGCATTTT.